This T cell receptor beta chain was identified in a study of T cell changes during pregnancy in multiple sclerosis. In its sample, this clone was seen once. Clones were sequenced by immunoSEQ multiplex PCR, and TCRdb holds only the in-frame ones, with some missing. The sample records 40,000 to 45,000 clones, 90% to 95% being singletons. The clonotype was recovered from a female donor with multiple sclerosis, enrolled in a pregnancy study. The sample in question was CD8+ T cells from peripheral blood mononuclear cells, obtained in the third trimester of pregnancy.

CDR3 bases: TGTGCCAGCAGCACCTTAGCCTCCATCTCTGGAAACACCATATATTTT. This codes for CASSTLASISGNTIYF. The chain has TRBV7-9 and TRBJ1-3; D is unclear. The germline V gene has CDR1 SEHNR and CDR2 FQNEAQ (reference sequence). This CDR3 has 16 amino acids. V lost 5 bases, J lost 0 bases, and 14 bases lay in between. Full variable domain (missing parts from reference TRBV7-9 and TRBJ1-3): DTGVSQNPRHKITKRGQNVTFRCDPISEHNRLYWYRQTLGQGPEFLTYFQNEAQLEKSRLLSDRFSAERPKGSFSTLEIQRTEQGDSAMYLCASSTLASISGNTIYFGEGSWLTVV.